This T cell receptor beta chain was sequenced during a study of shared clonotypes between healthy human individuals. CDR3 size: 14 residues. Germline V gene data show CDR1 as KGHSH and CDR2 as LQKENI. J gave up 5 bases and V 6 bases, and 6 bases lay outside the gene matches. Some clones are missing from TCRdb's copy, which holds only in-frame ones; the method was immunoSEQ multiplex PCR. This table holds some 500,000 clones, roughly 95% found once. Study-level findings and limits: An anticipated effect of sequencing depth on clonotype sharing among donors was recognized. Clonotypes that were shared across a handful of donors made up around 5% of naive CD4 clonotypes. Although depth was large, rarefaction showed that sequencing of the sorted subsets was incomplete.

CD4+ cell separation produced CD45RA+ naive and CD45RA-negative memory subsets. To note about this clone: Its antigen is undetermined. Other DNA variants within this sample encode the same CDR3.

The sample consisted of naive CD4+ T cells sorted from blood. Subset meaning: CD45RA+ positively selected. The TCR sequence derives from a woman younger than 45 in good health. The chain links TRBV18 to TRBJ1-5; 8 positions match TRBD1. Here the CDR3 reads CASSPQGADQPQHF. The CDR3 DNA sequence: TGTGCCAGCTCCCCTCAGGGGGCTGATCAGCCCCAGCATTTT.